Listed here are 2 T cell receptor beta chains from one sample, sequenced in a study of a mutant IDH1 vaccine in newly diagnosed glioma. Measured with immunoSEQ multiplex PCR; TCRdb has only the in-frame clones, and not every one. The sample carries tens of thousands of clones, 83% recorded once. Time point in this sample: baseline, week 1 (first vaccination visit). As to treatment: pre-vaccination baseline after standard-of-care therapy. This specimen consisted of PBMCs, obtained from a glioma patient treated with radiotherapy, temozolomide or both. These receptors came from a woman aged 45-60 years with glioma.

The rearrangement joins TRBV2 to TRBJ2-1; a possible D gene is TRBD2 (6 bases). Trimming stripped 3 bases from V and 7 bases from J, with 13 bases between. Looked up from germline, CDR1 is SNHLY and CDR2 is FYNNEI. The CDR3 covers 14 residues. The CDR3 protein is CASSEGTSVNEQFF. CDR3 bases: TGTGCCAGCAGTGAGGGGACTTCTGTAAATGAGCAGTTCTTC. The complete variable domain, with remaining parts taken from reference TRBV2 and TRBJ2-1, reads EPEVTQTPSHQVTQMGQEVILRCVPISNHLYFYWYRQILGQKVEFLVSFYNNEISEKSEIFDDQFSVERPDGSNFTLKIRSTKLEDSAMYFCASSEGTSVNEQFFGPGTRLTVL.

V and J are TRBV30 and TRBJ2-5; TRBD1 matches 10 bases. The CDR3 loop spans 12 amino acids. V lost 7 bases and J lost 4; bases outside the gene matches: 3. Germline V CDR1 and CDR2: GTSNPN, SVGIG (reference sequence). Here the CDR3 reads CALDRGGETQYF. The CDR3 DNA reads TGTGCCTTGGACAGGGGGGGAGAGACCCAGTACTTC.